These 16 T cell receptor beta chains share one sample of origin, sequenced in a study of early T cells in non-severe SARS-CoV-2 infection. TCRdb processed the 5' RACE reads anew with MiXCR; each CDR3 protein has one entry. The sample includes roughly 100,000 distinct CDR3 sequences, 13% of them seen just once. Material: whole blood. The source is an adult who was a healthcare worker with PCR-confirmed SARS-CoV-2 infection or an uninfected control (not recorded which).

At least ten counts were recorded for this clonotype. The chain carries TRBV11-2 and TRBJ2-3; D is unclear. Trimming pared 1 base from V and 8 bases from J, leaving 13 bases between. The CDR3 is made up of 14 amino acids. The germline gives CDR1 SGHAT, CDR2 FQNNGV. CDR3 nucleotides: TGTGCCAGCAGCTTAGTAGTGAGTGAAGCTACGCAGTATTTT. It translates to CASSLVVSEATQYF.

The chain carries TRBV20-1 and TRBJ1-5; D is unclear. Germline-derived CDR1 and CDR2 are DFQATT and SNEGSKA (reference sequence). This CDR3 comprises 12 residues. V shed 3 bases and J shed 1 base, with 4 bases lying between them. Here the CDR3 reads CSASRSNQPQHF. The CDR3 DNA is TGCAGTGCTAGTAGGAGCAATCAGCCCCAGCATTTT.

About this clonotype itself: This may be a read error: a much more frequent sequence differs by one nucleotide. Likely a read error: the CDR3 ends without its conserved phenylalanine or tryptophan. The chain links TRBV12-3 or TRBV12-4 to TRBJ2-7; D ambiguous. The CDR3 sequence is 12 residues long. V was trimmed by 5 bases and J by 6 bases, leaving 11 bases between them. CDR3 sequence (DNA): TGTGCCAGCAGTCCCGGACGAGGCGAGCAGTACTAC. It yields the protein CASSPGRGEQYY.

This clonotype has a count of ten or more. The genes are TRBV11-2 and TRBJ2-3, with unresolved D. V lost 4 bases, J lost 1 base, and 12 bases lay in between. CDR1 SGHAT and CDR2 FQNNGV come from the germline V gene. The CDR3 extends over 15 amino acids. The CDR3 reads CASSSLNDGTDTQYF. CDR3 DNA: TGTGCCAGCAGCTCCCTAAACGACGGCACAGATACGCAGTATTTT. Looking up the rest from reference TRBV11-2 and TRBJ2-3 gives the full variable domain: EAGVAQSPRYKIIEKRQSVAFWCNPISGHATLYWYQQILGQGPKLLIQFQNNGVVDDSQLPKDRFSAERLKGVDSTLKIQPAKLEDSAVYLCASSSLNDGTDTQYFGPGTRLTVL.

This clonotype was detected only a few times. The genes are TRBV7-9 and TRBJ2-2; D not resolved. CDR3 length equals 13 residues. In germline, CDR1 is SEHNR, CDR2 FQNEAQ (reference sequence). Trimming removed 3 bases at V and 5 bases at J, with 7 bases between. The CDR3 bases are TGTGCCAGCAGCTTCGCTGGGACCGGGGAGCTGTTTTTT. Its protein is CASSFAGTGELFF. The full variable domain, completed using reference TRBV7-9 and TRBJ2-2, is DTGVSQNPRHKITKRGQNVTFRCDPISEHNRLYWYRQTLGQGPEFLTYFQNEAQLEKSRLLSDRFSAERPKGSFSTLEIQRTEQGDSAMYLCASSFAGTGELFFGEGSRLTVL.

Only a few counts were recorded for this clonotype. V is TRBV7-2 and J is TRBJ2-3; weak D call: TRBD2 (6 bases). CDR3 size: 15 residues. Looked up from germline, CDR1 is SGHTA and CDR2 is FQGNSA. Trimming stripped 8 bases from V and 0 bases from J, with 15 bases between. The CDR3 protein is CASGGSASSTDTQYF. CDR3 bases: TGTGCCAGCGGGGGGAGTGCTAGCAGCACAGATACGCAGTATTTT.

The sample holds a few counts of this clonotype. The CDR3: CASSRPRQGDTQYF. CDR3 nucleotides: TGTGCCAGCAGCCGCCCGAGACAGGGAGATACGCAGTATTTT. The genes are TRBV5-5 and TRBJ2-3; 7 bases fit TRBD1. Germline V CDR1 and CDR2: SGHKS, YYEKEE (reference sequence). CDR3 length: 14 residues. After removal of 4 bases from V and 5 bases from J, the junction contained 7 bases not matched to a gene. Based on the CDR3 plus reference TRBV5-5 and TRBJ2-3, the full variable domain is DAGVTQSPTHLIKTRGQQVTLRCSPISGHKSVSWYQQVLGQGPQFIFQYYEKEERGRGNFPDRFSARQFPNYSSELNVNALLLGDSALYLCASSRPRQGDTQYFGPGTRLTVL.

This clonotype was recorded at least ten times. The gene calls are TRBV5-1 and TRBJ2-1; 9 bases are shared with TRBD1. Germline lookup yields CDR1 SGHRS and CDR2 YFSETQ. V lost 5 bases, J lost 8 bases, and 8 bases stayed unmatched. The CDR3 has 14 amino acids. The CDR3 DNA sequence: TGCGCCAGCAGGAGGGACAGGGCCGACGATGAGCAGTTCTTC. Encoded protein: CASRRDRADDEQFF.

This clonotype was detected a few times. The junction departs from germline at one end; a sequencing error may be responsible. The chain carries TRBV29-1 and TRBJ2-3, with 11 bases lining up with TRBD2. Germline lookup yields CDR1 SQVTM and CDR2 ANQGSEA. This CDR3 contains 14 residues. The CDR3 sequence is CSLGPSGRFDMQYF. The CDR3 nucleotides are TGCAGCCTGGGGCCTAGCGGGAGGTTTGATATGCAGTATTTT.

The rearrangement joins TRBV7-9 to TRBJ1-5; D possibly corresponds to TRBD1 (5 bases). This CDR3 region has 13 residues. The germline gives CDR1 SEHNR, CDR2 FQNEAQ (reference sequence). Deletions cut 6 bases from V and 5 bases from J, with 11 bases between. The CDR3 sequence: CASSRRGDQPQHF. The CDR3 DNA reads TGTGCCAGCAGTCGTAGGGGTGATCAGCCCCAGCATTTT.

There are many counts of this clonotype. The CDR3 is CASSQGPSSSRDTQYF. DNA of the CDR3: TGCGCCAGCAGCCAAGGACCTAGCTCTTCCCGAGATACGCAGTATTTT. V is TRBV4-1 and J is TRBJ2-3, with a weak D call TRBD2 (5 bases). The CDR3 sequence is 16 residues long. V shed 1 base and J shed 5 bases, with 16 bases lying between them. Germline lookup yields CDR1 MGHRA and CDR2 YSYEKL.

This clonotype was detected only a few times. The chain links TRBV9 to TRBJ2-3; D ambiguous. In germline, CDR1 is SGDLS, CDR2 YYNGEE. The V end was cut by 2 bases, the J end by 6 bases, with 10 bases between. This CDR3 is 13 amino acids long. CDR3 in amino acids: CASSVSSIDTQYF. The CDR3 region has the DNA TGTGCCAGCAGCGTTTCTTCTATCGATACGCAGTATTTT.

Comment on this clonotype: Just one base apart from a much larger clone, this may be a read error. This rearrangement joins TRBV29-1 to TRBJ2-1; 10 bases align to TRBD2. V dropped 3 bases and J dropped 9; count of bases not matched to a gene: 11. Germline assignment: CDR1 SQVTM and CDR2 ANQGSEA. The CDR3 runs 15 residues. DNA of the CDR3: TGCAGCGTTGACTCCGGACTAGCGGACAGAGGTGAGCAGTTCTTC. It encodes CSVDSGLADRGEQFF.

This clonotype was counted only a few times. The J gene is TRBJ2-1, the V gene TRBV12-3 or TRBV12-4; D unresolved. Trimming took 4 bases from V and 15 from J, leaving 25 bases between them. This CDR3 has 15 amino acids. This CDR3 reads CASSSLGQYFGGPFF. The DNA of the CDR3 is TGTGCCAGCAGTTCGCTAGGCCAATATTTTGGCGGCCCGTTCTTC.

This clonotype was counted ten times or more. V and J are TRBV6-2 or TRBV6-3 and TRBJ2-7; the D call may be TRBD1 or TRBD2 (5 bases each). The CDR3 consists of 12 residues. With 8 bases removed from V and 5 bases from J, the gap between germline ends came to 13 bases. The V gene's germline CDR1 is MNHEY and CDR2 SVGEGT. The CDR3 nucleotides read TGTGCCAGCCGCGACCGGGACCACGAGCAGTACTTC. Protein product: CASRDRDHEQYF.

The V and J genes are TRBV24-1 and TRBJ2-3; the match to TRBD2 covers 9 bases. Germline-derived CDR1 and CDR2 are KGHDR and SFDVKD. The CDR3 is 17 residues long. V lost 1 base to trimming and J lost 1 base; unmatched junction nucleotides: 5. The CDR3 sequence: CATSDFGLAGGTDTQYF. Here the CDR3 DNA reads TGTGCCACCAGTGATTTCGGATTAGCGGGAGGCACAGATACGCAGTATTTT.